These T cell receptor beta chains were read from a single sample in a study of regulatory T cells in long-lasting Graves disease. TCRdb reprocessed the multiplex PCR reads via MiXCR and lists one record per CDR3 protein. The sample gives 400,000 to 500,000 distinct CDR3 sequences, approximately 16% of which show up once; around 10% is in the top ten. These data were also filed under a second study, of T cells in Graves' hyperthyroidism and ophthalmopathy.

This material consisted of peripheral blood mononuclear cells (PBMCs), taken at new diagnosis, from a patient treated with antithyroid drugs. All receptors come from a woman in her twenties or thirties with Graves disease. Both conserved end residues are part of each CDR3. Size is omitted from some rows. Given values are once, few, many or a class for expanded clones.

CSARDRGTGPHYGYTF	16	TRBV20-1	many
CASRGQGGQPQHF	13	TRBV28	many
CASSPREQYF	10	TRBV7-2	many
CSATGTGGYEKLFF	14	TRBV20-1	many
CASSLKGRPGANVLTF	16	TRBV28	-
CASSANRGITEAFF	14	TRBV28	few
CASSKTGTGAYEQYF	15	TRBV19	many
CSATDYNYEQYF	12	TRBV20-1	few
CASSLAGTSGNYEQYF	16	TRBV11-2	many
CASKVVGRGVIQYF	14	TRBV6-1	-
CASSGDRLGEAFF	13	TRBV6-1	-
CASNLLAIPDTQYF	14	TRBV12-3/TRBV12-4	many
CASSRLAGDSSYNEQFF	17	TRBV12-3/TRBV12-4	-
CSVGAGLDTGELFF	14	TRBV29-1	-
CSASGLANNEQFF	13	TRBV20-1	many
CASSASAGNTGELFF	15	TRBV6-4	many
CASSPLVQISGANVLTF	17	TRBV6-2/TRBV6-3	-
CASSLADSYEQFF	13	TRBV5-8	few
CSAETSFYSNQPQHF	15	TRBV20-1	many
CASSIPKSGGNTGELFF	17	TRBV9	-
CAWSAALTSRYTDTQYF	17	TRBV30	many
CASSLDPQINYGYTF	15	TRBV5-5	-
CASSSPLDSSYNEQFF	16	TRBV5-1	many
CASSSPSGELFF	12	TRBV7-6	many
CSAGAGQNYEQYF	13	TRBV20-1	-
CASSALAGGPYEQYF	15	TRBV11-2	many
CASSPNQGPQPQHF	14	TRBV18	many
CASSQQGVTGELFF	14	TRBV3-1	many
CAISESGGQTNEQYF	15	TRBV10-3	many
CASSGRVQSSYEQYF	15	TRBV5-1	few
CATSRVPGNEQYF	13	TRBV15	-
CAISESWYSQSYEQYF	16	TRBV10-3	few
CASGYPNSGNTIYF	14	TRBV6-1	-
CASSLRGAYEKLFF	14	TRBV12-3/TRBV12-4	many